In its sample, the clone carrying this T cell receptor beta chain was seen many times. TCRdb called the 5' RACE reads again in MiXCR, with one record for every CDR3 protein. Altogether around 16,000 distinct CDR3 sequences are present, 3% to 4.5% being singletons, with the ten largest covering around 20%. These data belong to a study of neurological immune-mediated disorders. The CDR3 consists of 13 residues. The germline gives CDR1 MGHRA, CDR2 YSYEKL. The V end lost 2 bases, the J end lost 0 bases, and 3 bases lay between the germline ends. This sequence joins TRBV4-1 and TRBJ2-3; D is ambiguous. This clonotype was sampled from a woman between 40 and 50 years old in good health. Sequencing was done on a sample of CD8+ T cells from blood. The CDR3 is CASSQWSTDTQYF. The CDR3 nucleotides are TGCGCCAGCAGCCAATGGAGCACAGATACGCAGTATTTT.